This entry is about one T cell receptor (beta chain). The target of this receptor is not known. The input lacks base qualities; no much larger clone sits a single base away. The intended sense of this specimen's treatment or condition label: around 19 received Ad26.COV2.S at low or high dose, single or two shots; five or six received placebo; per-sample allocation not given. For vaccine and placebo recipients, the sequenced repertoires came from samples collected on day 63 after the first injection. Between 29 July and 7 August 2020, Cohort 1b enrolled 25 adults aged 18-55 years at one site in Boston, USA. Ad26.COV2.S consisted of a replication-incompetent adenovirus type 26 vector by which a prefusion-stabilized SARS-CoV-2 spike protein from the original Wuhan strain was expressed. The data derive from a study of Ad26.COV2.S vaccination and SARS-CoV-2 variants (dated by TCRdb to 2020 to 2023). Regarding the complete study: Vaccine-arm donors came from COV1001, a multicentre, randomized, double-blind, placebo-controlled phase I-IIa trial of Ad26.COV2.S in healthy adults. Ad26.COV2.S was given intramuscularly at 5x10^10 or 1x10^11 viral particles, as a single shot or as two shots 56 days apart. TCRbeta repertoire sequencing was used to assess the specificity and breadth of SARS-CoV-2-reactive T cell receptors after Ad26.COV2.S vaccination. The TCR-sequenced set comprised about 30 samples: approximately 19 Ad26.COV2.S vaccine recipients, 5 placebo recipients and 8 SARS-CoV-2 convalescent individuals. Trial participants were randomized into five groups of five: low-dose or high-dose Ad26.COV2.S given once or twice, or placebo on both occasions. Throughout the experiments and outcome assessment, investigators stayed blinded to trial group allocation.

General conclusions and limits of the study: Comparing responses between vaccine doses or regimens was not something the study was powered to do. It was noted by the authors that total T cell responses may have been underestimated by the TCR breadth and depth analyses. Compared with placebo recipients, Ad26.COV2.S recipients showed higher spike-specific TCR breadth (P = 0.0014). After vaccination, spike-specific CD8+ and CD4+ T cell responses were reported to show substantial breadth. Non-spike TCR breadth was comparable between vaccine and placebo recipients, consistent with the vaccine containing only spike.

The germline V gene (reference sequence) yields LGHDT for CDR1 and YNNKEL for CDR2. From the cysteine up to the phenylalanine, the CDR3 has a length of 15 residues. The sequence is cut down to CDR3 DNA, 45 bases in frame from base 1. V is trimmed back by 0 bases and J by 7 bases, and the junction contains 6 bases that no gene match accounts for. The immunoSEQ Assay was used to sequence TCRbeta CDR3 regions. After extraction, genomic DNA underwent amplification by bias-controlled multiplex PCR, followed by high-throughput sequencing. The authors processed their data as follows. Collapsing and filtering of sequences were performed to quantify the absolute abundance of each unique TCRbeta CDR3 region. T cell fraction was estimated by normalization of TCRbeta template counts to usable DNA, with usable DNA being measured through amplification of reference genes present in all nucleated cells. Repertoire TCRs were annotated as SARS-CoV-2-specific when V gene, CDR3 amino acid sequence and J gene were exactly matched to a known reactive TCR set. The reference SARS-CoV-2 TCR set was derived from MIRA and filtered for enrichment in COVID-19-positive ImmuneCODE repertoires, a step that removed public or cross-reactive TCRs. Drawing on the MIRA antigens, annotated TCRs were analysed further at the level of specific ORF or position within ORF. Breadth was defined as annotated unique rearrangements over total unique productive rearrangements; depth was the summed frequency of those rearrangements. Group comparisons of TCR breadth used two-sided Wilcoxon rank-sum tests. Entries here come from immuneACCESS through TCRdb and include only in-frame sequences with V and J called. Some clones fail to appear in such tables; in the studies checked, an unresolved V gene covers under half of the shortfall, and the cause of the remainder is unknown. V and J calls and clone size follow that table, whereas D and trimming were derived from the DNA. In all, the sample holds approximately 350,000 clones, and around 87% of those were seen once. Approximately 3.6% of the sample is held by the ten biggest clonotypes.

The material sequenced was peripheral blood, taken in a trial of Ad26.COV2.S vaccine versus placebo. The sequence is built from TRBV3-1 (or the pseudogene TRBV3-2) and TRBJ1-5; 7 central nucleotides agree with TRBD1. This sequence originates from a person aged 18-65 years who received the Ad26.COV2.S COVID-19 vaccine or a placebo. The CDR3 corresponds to CASSQDTRGQQPQHF. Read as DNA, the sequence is TGTGCCAGCAGCCAAGATACGAGGGGGCAACAGCCCCAGCATTTT.